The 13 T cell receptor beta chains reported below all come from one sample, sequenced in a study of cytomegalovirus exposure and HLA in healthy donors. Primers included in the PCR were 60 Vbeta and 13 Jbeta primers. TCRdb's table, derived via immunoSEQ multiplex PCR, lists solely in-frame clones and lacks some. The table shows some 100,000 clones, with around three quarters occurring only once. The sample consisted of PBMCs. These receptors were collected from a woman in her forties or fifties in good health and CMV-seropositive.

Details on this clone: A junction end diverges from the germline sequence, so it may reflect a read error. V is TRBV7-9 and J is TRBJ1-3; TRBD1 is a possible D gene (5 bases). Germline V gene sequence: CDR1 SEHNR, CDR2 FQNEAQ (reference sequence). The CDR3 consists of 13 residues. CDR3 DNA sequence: TGTTCCAGCAGCCAGGGTGGTGGAAACACCATATATTTT. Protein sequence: CSSSQGGGNTIYF.

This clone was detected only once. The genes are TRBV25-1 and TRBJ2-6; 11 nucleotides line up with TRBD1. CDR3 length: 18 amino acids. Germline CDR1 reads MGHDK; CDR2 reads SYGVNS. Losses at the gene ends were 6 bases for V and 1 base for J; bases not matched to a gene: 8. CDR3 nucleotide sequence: TGTGCCAGCAGAGGTGACCGGGACAGGGGGTCTGGGGCCAACGTCCTGACTTTC. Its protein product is CASRGDRDRGSGANVLTF. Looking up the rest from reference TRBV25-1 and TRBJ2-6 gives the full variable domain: EADIYQTPRYLVIGTGKKITLECSQTMGHDKMYWYQQDPGMELHLIHYSYGVNSTEKGDLSSESTVSRIRTEHFPLTLESARPSHTSQYLCASRGDRDRGSGANVLTFGAGSRLTVL.

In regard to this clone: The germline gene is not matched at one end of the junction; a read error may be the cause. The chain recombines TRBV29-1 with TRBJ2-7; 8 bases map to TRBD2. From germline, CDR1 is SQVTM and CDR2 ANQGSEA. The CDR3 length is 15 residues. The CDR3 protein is CGVEYLAGSSYEQYF. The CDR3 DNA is TGCGGCGTTGAATACCTAGCGGGTAGCTCCTACGAGCAGTACTTC.

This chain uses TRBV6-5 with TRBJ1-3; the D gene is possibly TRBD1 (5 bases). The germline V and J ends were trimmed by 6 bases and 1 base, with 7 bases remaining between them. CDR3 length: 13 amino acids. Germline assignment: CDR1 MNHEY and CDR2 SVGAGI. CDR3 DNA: TGTGCCAGCAGCAGACAGTCTGGAAACACCATATATTTT. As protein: CASSRQSGNTIYF.

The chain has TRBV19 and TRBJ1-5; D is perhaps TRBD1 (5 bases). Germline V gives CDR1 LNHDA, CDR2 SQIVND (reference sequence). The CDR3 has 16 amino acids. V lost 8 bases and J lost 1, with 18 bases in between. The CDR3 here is CASSTSEGLSNQPQHF. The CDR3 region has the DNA TGTGCCAGTTCTACCTCGGAGGGGTTAAGCAATCAGCCCCAGCATTTT. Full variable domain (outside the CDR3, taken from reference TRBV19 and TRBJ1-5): DGGITQSPKYLFRKEGQNVTLSCEQNLNHDAMYWYRQDPGQGLRLIYYSQIVNDFQKGDIAEGYSVSREKKESFPLTVTSAQKNPTAFYLCASSTSEGLSNQPQHFGDGTRLSIL.

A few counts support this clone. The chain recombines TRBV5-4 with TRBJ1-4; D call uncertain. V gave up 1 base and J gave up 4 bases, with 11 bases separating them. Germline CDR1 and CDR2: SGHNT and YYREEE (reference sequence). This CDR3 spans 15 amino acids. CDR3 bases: TGTGCCAGCAGCTTGTTTGCAGGTAGTAATGAAAAACTGTTTTTT. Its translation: CASSLFAGSNEKLFF.

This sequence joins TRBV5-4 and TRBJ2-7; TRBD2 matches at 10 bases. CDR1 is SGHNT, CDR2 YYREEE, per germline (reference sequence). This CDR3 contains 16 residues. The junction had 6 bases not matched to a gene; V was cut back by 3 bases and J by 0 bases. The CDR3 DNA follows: TGTGCCAGCAGCTCCCTTAGCGGGAGGCACTCCTACGAGCAGTACTTC. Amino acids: CASSSLSGRHSYEQYF.

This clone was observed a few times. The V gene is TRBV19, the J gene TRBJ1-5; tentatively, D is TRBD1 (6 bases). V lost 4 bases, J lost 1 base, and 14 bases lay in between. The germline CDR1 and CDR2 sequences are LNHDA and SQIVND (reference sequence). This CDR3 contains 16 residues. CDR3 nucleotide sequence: TGTGCCAGTAGTACAGGACAGTTCTACAGCAATCAGCCCCAGCATTTT. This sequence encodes CASSTGQFYSNQPQHF.

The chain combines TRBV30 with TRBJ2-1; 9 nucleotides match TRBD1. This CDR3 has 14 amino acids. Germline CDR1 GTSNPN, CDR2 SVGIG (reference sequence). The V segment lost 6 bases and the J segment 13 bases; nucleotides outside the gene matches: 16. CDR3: CACDGTGIPGTQFF. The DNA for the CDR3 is TGTGCCTGCGACGGGACAGGGATTCCCGGGACTCAGTTCTTC.

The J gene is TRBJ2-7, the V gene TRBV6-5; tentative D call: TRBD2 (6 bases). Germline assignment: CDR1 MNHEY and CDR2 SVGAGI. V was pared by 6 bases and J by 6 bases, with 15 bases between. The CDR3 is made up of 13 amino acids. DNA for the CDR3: TGTGCCAGCAGCCCCCCGGGGGTCGGCGAGCAGTACTTC. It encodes CASSPPGVGEQYF.

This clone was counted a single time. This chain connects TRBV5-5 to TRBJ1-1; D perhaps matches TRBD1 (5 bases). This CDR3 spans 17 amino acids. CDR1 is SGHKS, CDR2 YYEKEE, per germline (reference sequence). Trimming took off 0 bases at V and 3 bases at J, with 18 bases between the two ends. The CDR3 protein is CASSLAWGGTAYTEAFF. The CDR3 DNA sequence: TGTGCCAGCAGCTTGGCCTGGGGAGGGACGGCTTACACTGAAGCTTTCTTT.

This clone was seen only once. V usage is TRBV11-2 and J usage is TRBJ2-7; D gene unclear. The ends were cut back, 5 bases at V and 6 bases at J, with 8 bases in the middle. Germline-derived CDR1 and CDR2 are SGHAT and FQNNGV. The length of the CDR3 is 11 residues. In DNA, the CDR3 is TGTGCCAGCAGCGTCCAGCGCGAGCAGTACTTC. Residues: CASSVQREQYF. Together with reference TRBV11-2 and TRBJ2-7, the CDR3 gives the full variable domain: EAGVAQSPRYKIIEKRQSVAFWCNPISGHATLYWYQQILGQGPKLLIQFQNNGVVDDSQLPKDRFSAERLKGVDSTLKIQPAKLEDSAVYLCASSVQREQYFGPGTRLTVT.

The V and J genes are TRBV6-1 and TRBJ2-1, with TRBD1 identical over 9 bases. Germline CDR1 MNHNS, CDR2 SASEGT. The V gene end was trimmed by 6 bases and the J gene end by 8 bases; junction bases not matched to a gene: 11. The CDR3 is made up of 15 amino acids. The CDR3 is CASRVNTGGFYEQFF. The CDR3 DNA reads TGTGCCAGCAGAGTAAACACAGGGGGCTTCTATGAGCAGTTCTTC.